This is a list of T cell receptor beta chains from one sample in a study of control samples from healthy donors and cancer patients. Libraries were prepared by immunoSEQ multiplex PCR; TCRdb keeps only in-frame clonotypes and omits some of them. The sample shows approximately 13,000 clones, 85% to 95% of them seen only once. Sequenced input: PBMCs. Source of these receptors: an elderly man with lung cancer. The CDR3 runs from the conserved cysteine through the conserved F or W. A D gene is named only where the DNA matches it firmly. Some rows mark clone size as missing; the rest say once, few, many or name a class of expanded clone.

.	.	TRBV27	TRBJ1-6	TGTGCCAGTTCCCCCGGGGCCGCCTCCTTATCCCTCCACTTT	CASSPGAASLSLHF
.	.	TRBV19	TRBJ1-6	TGTGCCAGTAGTATCGTTGGGGGGGGGACATTTAATTCACCCCTCCACTTT	CASSIVGGGTFNSPLHF
.	.	TRBV10-3	TRBJ1-3	TGTGCCATCAGCTGGACAGTGGAAGCAGCTGGAAACACCATATATTTT	CAISWTVEAAGNTIYF
.	.	TRBV2	TRBJ1-5	TGTGCCAGCAGCCCATGGACAGCGAATCAGCCCCAGCATTTT	CASSPWTANQPQHF
.	.	TRBV7-9	TRBJ1-6	TGTGCCAGCAGCTTAGTGGGGGTTAATTCACCCCTCCACTTT	CASSLVGVNSPLHF
.	once	TRBV7-2	TRBJ1-1	TGTGCCAGCAGCTTAGTGAAGGGGACAAATGAAGCTTTCTTT	CASSLVKGTNEAFF
.	.	TRBV5-6	TRBJ1-2	TGTGCCAGCAGCTTGGAGTTTAGGCCAGGAGGAAGGGGAGGCTACACCTTC	CASSLEFRPGGRGGYTF
TRBD1	once	TRBV6-1	TRBJ2-5	TGTGCCAGCAGTGCCTGGACAGGGGAGAGGGCAGAGACCCAGTACTTC	CASSAWTGERAETQYF
.	.	TRBV5-8	TRBJ2-2	TGTGCCAGCAGCTTGGACAAGGGCCTCAATACGAACACCGGGGAGCTGTTTTTT	CASSLDKGLNTNTGELFF
.	.	TRBV7-7	TRBJ2-2	TGTGCCAGCAGCCCGGACCTTTCCGGGGAGCTGTTTTTT	CASSPDLSGELFF
TRBD1	.	TRBV11-2	TRBJ1-2	TGTGCCAGCAGCTTAGGGACAGGGGGTTGGAACTATGGCTACACCTTC	CASSLGTGGWNYGYTF
.	.	TRBV5-1	TRBJ1-3	TGCGCCAGCAGCTTGCCTGGACCGGGAAACACCATATATTTT	CASSLPGPGNTIYF
.	.	TRBV12-3/TRBV12-4	TRBJ1-1	TGTGCCAGCAGTGAGAGAGCTGAAGCTTTCTTT	CASSERAEAFF
.	once	TRBV11-3	TRBJ2-1	TGTGCCAGCAGCTACAATGAGCAGTTCTTC	CASSYNEQFF
TRBD1	.	TRBV18	TRBJ1-5	TGTGCCAGCTTACAAACCCGGGACAGGGGACCCAATCAGCCCCAGCATTTT	CASLQTRDRGPNQPQHF
.	.	TRBV7-9	TRBJ2-3	TGTGCCAGCACCTTCGGGGAAAAAACAGATACGCAGTATTTT	CASTFGEKTDTQYF
.	.	TRBV5-6	TRBJ2-6	TGTGCCAGCAGCTTGACCCGGTCGGACGTCCTGACTTTC	CASSLTRSDVLTF
.	.	TRBV12-5	TRBJ1-4	TGTGCTAGTGGTTTGGTACGGGGGAGAACTAATGAAAAACTGTTTTTT	CASGLVRGRTNEKLFF
.	.	TRBV11-2	TRBJ1-1	TGTGCCAGCAGCTCACAGGGGAACACTGAAGCTTTCTTT	CASSSQGNTEAFF
.	.	TRBV6-5	TRBJ2-7	TGTGCCAGCAGTTACTCGGGGGGGGCTGGCTACGAGCAGTACTTC	CASSYSGGAGYEQYF
TRBD1	.	TRBV6-2/TRBV6-3	TRBJ1-5	TGTGCCAGCAGTGGACAGGGCCAAGCTCAGCCCCAGCATTTT	CASSGQGQAQPQHF
.	.	TRBV12-3/TRBV12-4	TRBJ1-2	TGTGCCAGCAGTTTAGCCGCCTATGGCTACACCTTC	CASSLAAYGYTF
.	.	TRBV27	TRBJ2-2	TGTGCCAGCAGTTTCTTCACTGGCACCGGGGAGCTGTTTTTT	CASSFFTGTGELFF
.	.	TRBV6-1	TRBJ2-3	TGTGCCAGCAGTGAATTCCGGCGGGGAAGCACAGATACGCAGTATTTT	CASSEFRRGSTDTQYF
.	.	TRBV5-4	TRBJ2-5	TGTGCCAGCAGCTTTCCTGTTGCGGGGGCCCAGGGGGCCCAGTACTTC	CASSFPVAGAQGAQYF
.	.	TRBV5-1	TRBJ1-1	TGCGCCAGCAGCTCATTGACAGAGGGGAACACTGAAGCTTTCTTT	CASSSLTEGNTEAFF
.	.	TRBV4-1	TRBJ1-4	TGCGCCAGCAGCCCCTCGAGGGGGTCGAGGGAAGAAAAACTGTTTTTT	CASSPSRGSREEKLFF
.	.	TRBV28	TRBJ1-5	TGTGCCAGCAGTTTATTTGGGCAGGATCCGAATCAGCCCCAGCATTTT	CASSLFGQDPNQPQHF
.	.	TRBV13	TRBJ1-3	TGTGCCAGCAGCTTAGAACATGGCATCCTTTTCTCTGGAAACACCATATATTTT	CASSLEHGILFSGNTIYF
TRBD1	.	TRBV5-1	TRBJ2-2	TGCGCCAGCGGGACAGGACGGAACACCGGGGAGCTGTTTTTT	CASGTGRNTGELFF
.	.	TRBV3-1/TRBV3-2	TRBJ1-2	TGTGCCAGCAGCCACGGTGGGGCAAGGGAATATATGCGTGGCTACACCTTC	CASSHGGAREYMRGYTF
TRBD1	.	TRBV19	TRBJ2-3	TGTGCCAGTAGAGACAGGGGGACTAGCACAGATACGCAGTATTTT	CASRDRGTSTDTQYF
.	.	TRBV9	TRBJ1-2	TGTGCCAGCAGCGTAGACACAGATAACTATGGCTACACCTTC	CASSVDTDNYGYTF
.	.	TRBV5-4	TRBJ1-5	TGTGCCAGCAGCTTGTGGGGGAGGGATCAGCCCCAGCATTTT	CASSLWGRDQPQHF
.	.	TRBV11-3	TRBJ1-2	TGTGCCAGCAGCTTAGTGGGGGGTAAGATGGATGGCTACACCTTC	CASSLVGGKMDGYTF
.	.	TRBV21-1	TRBJ1-6	TGTGCCAGCAGCCCTTTGACCAGGGTCGGATCACCCCTCCACTTT	CASSPLTRVGSPLHF
.	.	TRBV11-3	TRBJ2-1	TGTGCCAGCAGCTTAGACCCGAGCGGGTCCTACAATGAGCAGTTCTTC	CASSLDPSGSYNEQFF
TRBD1	.	TRBV7-2	TRBJ1-2	TGTGCCAGCAGCCCCCGGGACAGCCAGATTTATGGCTACACCTTC	CASSPRDSQIYGYTF
TRBD2	.	TRBV11-2	TRBJ2-3	TGTGCCAGCAGCTCGCTAGCGGGGGGGAGCTCTTTGTATTTT	CASSSLAGGSSLYF
.	once	TRBV7-3	TRBJ1-1	TGTGCCAGCAGCTTAAACACGTTTCCGAACACTGAAGCTTTCTTT	CASSLNTFPNTEAFF
.	.	TRBV10-2	TRBJ1-6	TGCGCCAGCAGGGGACGGCATAATTCACCCCTCCACTTT	CASRGRHNSPLHF
TRBD2	.	TRBV24-1	TRBJ2-1	TGTGCCACCAGTGATTCCGGGGGGGAGTCCTACAATGAGCAGTTCTTC	CATSDSGGESYNEQFF
TRBD2	once	TRBV6-5	TRBJ2-3	TGTGCCAGCAGTTCGGGACTAGCGGGGGTGTCAGATACGCAGTATTTT	CASSSGLAGVSDTQYF
.	.	TRBV7-2	TRBJ2-5	TGTGCCAGCAGCTTGGCGGGGCACCAAGAGACCCAGTACTTC	CASSLAGHQETQYF
.	.	TRBV15	TRBJ1-1	TGTGCCACCAGCAGAGACACTGAAGCTTTCTTT	CATSRDTEAFF
.	.	TRBV28	TRBJ1-5	TGTGCCCATTCGAGGGGGGGGAGCAATCAGCCCCAGCATTTT	CAHSRGGSNQPQHF
TRBD2	once	TRBV18	TRBJ2-2	TGTGCCAGCTCACCACAGCAACTAGCGGGGGCGACGAACACCGGGGAGCTGTTTTTT	CASSPQQLAGATNTGELFF
.	.	TRBV5-6	TRBJ1-1	TGTGCCAGCAGCTTGATGGGACGGTTGAACACTGAAGCTTTCTTT	CASSLMGRLNTEAFF
.	.	TRBV21-1	TRBJ1-2	TGTGCCACTACACGGTCCCGAATCAACTATGGCTACACCTTC	CATTRSRINYGYTF
.	.	TRBV4-3	TRBJ1-1	TGCGCCAGCTCCCCGATCAGCGCAGCTTTCTTT	CASSPISAAFF
TRBD1	.	TRBV7-2	TRBJ2-5	TGTGCCAGCAGCCAGGACAGGGATGGAGAGACCCAGTACTTC	CASSQDRDGETQYF
.	.	TRBV12-3/TRBV12-4	TRBJ1-1	TGTGCCAGCAGTTTGGGCCGGACTGAAGCTTTCTTT	CASSLGRTEAFF
.	.	TRBV2	TRBJ2-3	TGTGCCAGCAGTGAAATTCAGGGGCCAGATACGCAGTATTTT	CASSEIQGPDTQYF
.	.	TRBV11-2	TRBJ2-6	TGTGCCAGCAGCTACGCGGGGGCCAACGTCCTGACTTTC	CASSYAGANVLTF
.	.	TRBV5-1	TRBJ2-2	TGCGCCAGCAGCCCGTTACAGGGTTCGAACACCGGGGAGCTGTTTTTT	CASSPLQGSNTGELFF
.	.	TRBV6-6	TRBJ1-2	TGTGCCAGCAGTTTCGGTCGGACTGCCGAGGGAGGCTACACCTTC	CASSFGRTAEGGYTF